Listed here are 22 T cell receptor beta chains from one sample, sequenced in a study of Ad26.COV2.S vaccination and SARS-CoV-2 variants. Treatment specified: roughly 20 received Ad26.COV2.S at low or high dose, single or two shots; roughly 5 received placebo; per-sample allocation not given. Sampling occurred on day 63 after the first vaccine or placebo injection. Profiling relied on immunoSEQ multiplex PCR, and the TCRdb table lists in-frame clones only, not all of them. The sample has under 600,000 clones; around 89% are singletons. The starting material was peripheral blood, obtained in a trial of Ad26.COV2.S vaccine versus placebo. Receptors originate from a person between 18 and 65 years old who received the Ad26.COV2.S COVID-19 vaccine or a placebo.

The rearrangement joins TRBV5-4 to TRBJ1-2; no clear D. CDR3 size: 15 residues. Germline V gene data show CDR1 as SGHNT and CDR2 as YYREEE (reference sequence). Deletions cut 4 bases from V and 2 bases from J, with 15 bases between. This CDR3 reads CASSLAFQFNYGYTF. The CDR3, as DNA: TGTGCCAGCAGCCTCGCGTTCCAATTCAACTATGGCTACACCTTC.

A single count supports this clone. The CDR3 DNA follows: TGTGCCAGTAGGGAAGACAGGGGGTACAATTCACCCCTCCACTTT. Its protein is CASREDRGYNSPLHF. The rearrangement joins TRBV19 to TRBJ1-6, with TRBD1 matching over 9 bases. The CDR3 is 15 amino acids. V dropped 6 bases and J dropped 7; count of bases not matched to a gene: 7. Germline CDR1 LNHDA, CDR2 SQIVND (reference sequence).

The chain joins TRBV4-2 to TRBJ1-4, with D perhaps matching TRBD1 (5 bases). This CDR3 is 18 amino acids long. Trimming removed 1 base from V and 0 bases from J, with 15 bases in between. Germline CDR1 LGHNA, CDR2 YNFKEQ. CDR3 region: CASSQGFGGGATNEKLFF. CDR3 nucleotide sequence: TGTGCCAGCAGCCAAGGGTTCGGCGGGGGTGCAACTAATGAAAAACTGTTTTTT.

The chain is built from TRBV19 and TRBJ2-2; tentatively, D is TRBD1 (5 bases). The CDR3 runs 17 residues. V lost 8 bases to trimming and J lost 0 bases, with 19 bases between them. The germline V gene encodes CDR1 LNHDA and CDR2 SQIVND (reference sequence). CDR3 sequence: CASFRRTNLSNTGELFF. CDR3 sequence (DNA): TGTGCCAGTTTTCGACGGACAAACCTTTCGAACACCGGGGAGCTGTTTTTT.

The chain carries TRBV30 and TRBJ1-1; D is uncertain. Germline CDR1 GTSNPN, CDR2 SVGIG (reference sequence). CDR3 length: 12 residues. V was cut by 4 bases and J by 5 bases, with 11 bases left in between. The CDR3 protein is CAWTSSRTEAFF. CDR3 DNA sequence: TGTGCCTGGACTTCCTCCAGAACTGAAGCTTTCTTT.

J is TRBJ1-1 and V is TRBV14; D is uncertain. V lost 4 bases and J lost 4, with 10 bases in between. The germline gives CDR1 SGHDN, CDR2 FVKESK. The CDR3 is made up of 13 amino acids. Here the CDR3 DNA reads TGTGCCAGCAGCCTTGGGGTGGGCACTGAAGCTTTCTTT. This gives the protein CASSLGVGTEAFF.

This CDR3 reads CASGGDTDTQYF. In DNA, the CDR3 is TGTGCCAGCGGGGGGGACACAGATACGCAGTATTTT. V usage is TRBV12-3 or TRBV12-4 and J usage is TRBJ2-3; 7 bases match TRBD2. After removal of 8 bases from V and 2 bases from J, the junction contained 1 base not matched to a gene. This CDR3 region has 12 residues.

The chain recombines TRBV7-9 with TRBJ2-5; D is unresolved. The germline V gene has CDR1 SEHNR and CDR2 FQNEAQ (reference sequence). The CDR3 loop spans 15 amino acids. V was shortened by 1 base and J by 1 base, with 10 bases between the two germline ends. In DNA, the CDR3 is TGTGCCAGCAGCTTAGGACTTCGGCCCCAAGAGACCCAGTACTTC. Translating it yields CASSLGLRPQETQYF.

The V gene is TRBV5-1, the J gene TRBJ2-5, with 8 bases that match TRBD2. The CDR3 totals 18 residues. Germline CDR1 reads SGHRS; CDR2 reads YFSETQ. V lost 0 bases to trimming and J lost 2 bases; unmatched junction nucleotides: 12. CDR3 amino acids: CASSLAPGGGPFQETQYF. In nucleotides, the CDR3 is TGCGCCAGCAGCTTGGCCCCTGGCGGGGGGCCTTTTCAAGAGACCCAGTACTTC.

This clone turned up a few times. V usage is TRBV30 and J usage is TRBJ2-1; the match to TRBD1 covers 9 bases. The J segment lost 9 bases and the V segment lost 5 bases, leaving 5 bases of the junction unmatched. The CDR3 runs to 12 residues. Germline V CDR1 and CDR2: GTSNPN, SVGIG (reference sequence). The CDR3 DNA reads as TGTGCCTGGGACAGGGGGACGGTTGAGCAGTTCTTC. It specifies CAWDRGTVEQFF.

The gene calls are TRBV12-5 and TRBJ2-1, with D unresolved. Trimming took 5 bases from V and 7 from J, leaving 12 bases between them. CDR1 and CDR2 from the germline V gene are LGHNT and FRNRAP. This CDR3 has 13 amino acids. The CDR3 DNA sequence: TGTGCTAGTGGTAGCGCTTTTCAGAATGAGCAGTTCTTC. This translates into CASGSAFQNEQFF.

The chain combines TRBV5-8 with TRBJ2-3; 8 bases are a match to TRBD2. The CDR3 runs 18 residues. CDR1 is SGHTS and CDR2 is YDEGEE in the germline V gene. The V segment lost 0 bases and the J segment 0 bases; nucleotides outside the gene matches: 9. For the CDR3, the DNA is TGTGCCAGCAGCTTGGGACTAGCGCCTCTCTCTAGCACAGATACGCAGTATTTT. Amino acids: CASSLGLAPLSSTDTQYF.

V usage is TRBV5-1 and J usage is TRBJ2-3, with 7 bases aligning to TRBD1. This CDR3 is built from 13 residues. The germline V gene encodes CDR1 SGHRS and CDR2 YFSETQ. With 4 bases clipped from V and 7 bases from J, the junction kept 6 bases outside the gene matches. DNA for the CDR3: TGCGCCAGCAGCCCACCACAGGGGTATACGCAGTATTTT. Translating gives CASSPPQGYTQYF.

This sequence joins TRBV25-1 and TRBJ2-1; unclear D gene. The length of the CDR3 is 11 residues. Germline CDR1 MGHDK, CDR2 SYGVNS. The ends were cut back, 5 bases at V and 7 bases at J, with 6 bases in the middle. As DNA, the CDR3 is TGTGCCAGCAGTTTACCAAATGAGCAGTTCTTC. It yields the protein CASSLPNEQFF.

This sequence joins TRBV4-3 and TRBJ2-3; D might be TRBD2 (6 bases). CDR3 size: 16 residues. Germline-derived CDR1 and CDR2 are LGHNA and YSLEER. The V gene lost 0 bases and the J gene lost 4 bases, with 14 bases spanning the gap. CDR3 nucleotides: TGCGCCAGCAGCCAAGAAGCGGGTAATAGGGCAGATACGCAGTATTTT. Translating it yields CASSQEAGNRADTQYF.

This chain uses TRBV7-9 with TRBJ1-2; tentatively, D is TRBD1 (6 bases). Germline V gene lookup returns CDR1 SEHNR and CDR2 FQNEAQ (reference sequence). The ends were cut back, 7 bases at V and 3 bases at J, with 9 bases in the middle. The CDR3 has 12 amino acids. The CDR3 DNA is TGTGCCAGCAATAAGGGGGACTATGGCTACACCTTC. This codes for CASNKGDYGYTF. The full variable domain, completed using reference TRBV7-9 and TRBJ1-2, is DTGVSQNPRHKITKRGQNVTFRCDPISEHNRLYWYRQTLGQGPEFLTYFQNEAQLEKSRLLSDRFSAERPKGSFSTLEIQRTEQGDSAMYLCASNKGDYGYTFGSGTRLTVV.

The chain is built from TRBV6-5 and TRBJ2-2, with D possibly matching TRBD1 (6 bases). The germline V gene has CDR1 MNHEY and CDR2 SVGAGI. Trimming pared 6 bases from V and 1 base from J, leaving 9 bases between. The CDR3 totals 14 residues. The CDR3 loop reads CASSLGQNTGELFF. CDR3 coding DNA: TGTGCCAGCAGCTTGGGACAGAACACCGGGGAGCTGTTTTTT.

By sample fraction, this clone is medium-sized. The chain joins TRBV29-1 to TRBJ1-5; a possible D gene is TRBD1 (6 bases). The CDR3 is 13 residues long. V was shortened by 1 base and J by 5 bases, with 9 bases between the two germline ends. From germline, CDR1 is SQVTM and CDR2 ANQGSEA. For the CDR3, the DNA is TGCAGCGTTGAAGTGGCAGGGGATCAGCCCCAGCATTTT. Protein sequence: CSVEVAGDQPQHF. The full variable domain, completed using reference TRBV29-1 and TRBJ1-5, is SAVISQKPSRDICQRGTSLTIQCQVDSQVTMMFWYRQQPGQSLTLIATANQGSEATYESGFVIDKFPISRPNLTFSTLTVSNMSPEDSSIYLCSVEVAGDQPQHFGDGTRLSIL.

The J gene is TRBJ2-2, the V gene TRBV5-4; D call uncertain. Germline-derived CDR1 and CDR2 are SGHNT and YYREEE (reference sequence). Trimming shortened V by 5 bases and J by 6 bases, and 8 bases separated the two germline ends. CDR3 length: 12 residues. The CDR3 DNA is TGTGCCAGCAGTCGGTCCTCCGGGGAGCTGTTTTTT. Its protein product is CASSRSSGELFF.

The genes are TRBV5-6 and TRBJ2-7; D possibly corresponds to TRBD1 (6 bases). V shed 4 bases and J shed 5 bases, with 19 bases lying between them. Looked up from germline, CDR1 is SGHDT and CDR2 is YYEEEE. The CDR3 extends over 15 amino acids. The CDR3 here is CASSGRGRDLNEQYF. In DNA form, the CDR3 reads TGTGCCAGCAGCGGCAGGGGTCGGGACCTCAACGAGCAGTACTTC.

The chain joins TRBV6-2 or TRBV6-3 to TRBJ1-1; the D gene is possibly TRBD1 (5 bases). Trimming pared 2 bases from V and 4 bases from J, leaving 17 bases between. Germline CDR1 MNHEY, CDR2 SVGEGT. The CDR3 sequence is 16 residues long. The CDR3 reads CASSYGTGWVGTEAFF. The CDR3 DNA follows: TGTGCCAGCAGTTACGGGACCGGCTGGGTCGGCACTGAAGCTTTCTTT.

J is TRBJ2-1 and V is TRBV11-2; 9 bases line up with TRBD2. This CDR3 has 16 residues. The germline V gene encodes CDR1 SGHAT and CDR2 FQNNGV. Losses at the gene ends were 6 bases for V and 0 bases for J; bases not matched to a gene: 6. CDR3 amino acids: CASSYSGGSSYNEQFF. CDR3 bases: TGTGCCAGCAGTTATAGCGGGGGCAGCTCCTACAATGAGCAGTTCTTC.